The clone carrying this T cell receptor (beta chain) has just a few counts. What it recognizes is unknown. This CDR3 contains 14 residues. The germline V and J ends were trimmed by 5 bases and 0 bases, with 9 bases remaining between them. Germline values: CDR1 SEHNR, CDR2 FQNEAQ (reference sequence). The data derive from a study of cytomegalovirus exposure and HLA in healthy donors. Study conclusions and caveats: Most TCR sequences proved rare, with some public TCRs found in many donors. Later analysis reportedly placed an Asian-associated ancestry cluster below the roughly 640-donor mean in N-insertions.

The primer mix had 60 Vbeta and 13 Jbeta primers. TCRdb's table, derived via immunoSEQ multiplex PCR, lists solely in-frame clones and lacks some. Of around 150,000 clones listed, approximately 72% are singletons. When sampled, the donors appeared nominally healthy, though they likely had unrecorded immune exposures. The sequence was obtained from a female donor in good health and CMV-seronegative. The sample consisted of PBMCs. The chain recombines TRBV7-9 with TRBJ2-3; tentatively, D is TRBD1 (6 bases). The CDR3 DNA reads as TGTGCCAGCAGCGGGACACATAGCACAGATACGCAGTATTTT. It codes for CASSGTHSTDTQYF.